These 21 T cell receptor beta chains came from one sample sequenced in a study of blood T cell repertoires in COVID-19. Profiling relied on immunoSEQ multiplex PCR, and the TCRdb table lists in-frame clones only, not all of them. The sample yields roughly 700,000 clones, around 90% seen once. The sequenced material came from peripheral blood. These receptors originate from a woman under 30 with acute or convalescent COVID-19.

CDR3 nucleotide sequence: TGTGCCAGCAGTTCGAGGACAGGTGGAACAGATACGCAGTATTTT. Its protein is CASSSRTGGTDTQYF. The genes are TRBV28 and TRBJ2-3, with 7 nucleotides matching TRBD1. Germline lookup yields CDR1 MDHEN and CDR2 SYDVKM. The CDR3 totals 15 residues. V gave up 4 bases and J gave up 3 bases; unmatched junction bases: 7.

The count of this clone is one. The chain joins TRBV11-2 to TRBJ1-2; unclear D gene. CDR3 length equals 13 residues. Germline lookup yields CDR1 SGHAT and CDR2 FQNNGV. Trimming stripped 2 bases from V and 4 bases from J, with 8 bases between. For the CDR3, the DNA is TGTGCCAGCAGCTTACGAGGGCCCTATGGCTACACCTTC. This codes for CASSLRGPYGYTF.

This chain uses TRBV9 with TRBJ2-7; D ambiguous. CDR3 length: 14 residues. Germline CDR1 SGDLS, CDR2 YYNGEE. Trimming removed 0 bases at V and 4 bases at J, with 11 bases between. The CDR3 loop reads CASSVGPGSYEQYF. The CDR3 nucleotides read TGTGCCAGCAGCGTAGGCCCAGGTAGTTACGAGCAGTACTTC.

CDR3: CATSRDRQGSNQPQHF. CDR3 DNA: TGTGCCACCAGCAGAGATCGTCAGGGGAGCAATCAGCCCCAGCATTTT. This sequence joins TRBV15 and TRBJ1-5, with D perhaps matching TRBD1 (6 bases). The V gene's germline CDR1 is LNHNV and CDR2 YYDKDF (reference sequence). V gave up 0 bases and J gave up 1 base, with 10 bases separating them. CDR3 size: 16 residues.

The chain combines TRBV24-1 with TRBJ2-3, with 11 nucleotides matching TRBD1. Germline values: CDR1 KGHDR, CDR2 SFDVKD. Trimming at V came to 9 bases and at J to 4 bases, leaving 2 bases not matched to a gene. This CDR3 spans 13 amino acids. The DNA for the CDR3 is TGTGCCACCGGGACAGGGGGGGCAGATACGCAGTATTTT. Protein product: CATGTGGADTQYF.

J is TRBJ1-2 and V is TRBV7-9, with 10 bases matching TRBD1. The CDR3 has 14 amino acids. From germline, CDR1 is SEHNR and CDR2 FQNEAQ (reference sequence). J was trimmed by 5 bases and V by 3 bases; bases with no gene match: 3. CDR3 loop: CASSLTGGLYGYTF. The CDR3 DNA reads as TGTGCCAGCAGCTTGACAGGGGGCCTATATGGCTACACCTTC.

The genes are TRBV5-1 and TRBJ1-1, with 7 bases identical to TRBD1. The CDR3 length is 14 residues. The V gene's germline CDR1 is SGHRS and CDR2 YFSETQ. Trimming at V came to 3 bases and at J to 0 bases, leaving 2 bases not matched to a gene. The CDR3 DNA reads as TGCGCCAGCAGCTCGACAGGGATGAACACTGAAGCTTTCTTT. Protein sequence: CASSSTGMNTEAFF.

Only one count was recorded for this clone. The gene calls are TRBV7-8 and TRBJ1-1, with TRBD1 as a possible D gene (6 bases). With 4 bases removed from V and 4 bases from J, the gap between germline ends came to 16 bases. The germline gives CDR1 SGHVS, CDR2 FQNEAQ. This CDR3 has 15 residues. In DNA, the CDR3 is TGTGCCAGCAGCTCGCAGGGGAGTTGGAGCACTGAAGCTTTCTTT. Translation gives CASSSQGSWSTEAFF.

This chain links TRBV5-1 with TRBJ2-1; D is uncertain. Germline V gene data show CDR1 as SGHRS and CDR2 as YFSETQ. The V and J ends lost 0 bases and 0 bases respectively, with 13 bases between them. This CDR3 has 17 residues. CDR3 DNA: TGCGCCAGCAGCTTGGTCTTGCAGCGAAGCTCCTACAATGAGCAGTTCTTC. Protein sequence: CASSLVLQRSSYNEQFF.

This sequence joins TRBV10-1 and TRBJ1-1; D is unresolved. The CDR3 is 10 residues long. Germline CDR1 is WNHNN and CDR2 is SYGVQD (reference sequence). V was pared by 8 bases and J by 8 bases, with 9 bases between. Here the CDR3 reads CASPREEAFF. The CDR3, as DNA: TGCGCCAGCCCCCGGGAGGAAGCTTTCTTT.

This chain connects TRBV6-4 to TRBJ2-2; 7 positions agree with TRBD1. CDR3 length: 15 amino acids. The junction had 7 bases not matched to a gene; V was cut back by 6 bases and J by 3 bases. The germline gives CDR1 MRHNA, CDR2 SNTAGT. Written as DNA, the CDR3 is TGTGCCAGCAGCCGAGGGGGCGCGGACACCGGGGAGCTGTTTTTT. This sequence encodes CASSRGGADTGELFF.

This chain links TRBV5-5 with TRBJ2-1, with D perhaps TRBD2 (5 bases). V was cut by 4 bases and J by 9 bases, with 29 bases left in between. The V gene's germline CDR1 is SGHKS and CDR2 YYEKEE (reference sequence). This CDR3 is built from 18 residues. The CDR3 DNA follows: TGTGCCAGCAGCCTCCGTCCTAGAGGACTTCCCCTAATCGGTGAGCAGTTCTTC. Translated, it gives CASSLRPRGLPLIGEQFF. Combining the CDR3 with reference TRBV5-5 and TRBJ2-1 gives the whole variable domain DAGVTQSPTHLIKTRGQQVTLRCSPISGHKSVSWYQQVLGQGPQFIFQYYEKEERGRGNFPDRFSARQFPNYSSELNVNALLLGDSALYLCASSLRPRGLPLIGEQFFGPGTRLTVL.

This sequence joins TRBV24-1 and TRBJ1-1, with 7 bases lining up with TRBD1. After removal of 5 bases from V and 6 bases from J, the junction contained 14 bases not matched to a gene. There are 16 residues in the CDR3. CDR1 is KGHDR, CDR2 SFDVKD, per germline. The CDR3 region has the DNA TGTGCCACCAGTGGCCCTGGGAGGCAGGGGGTCTCTGAAGCTTTCTTT. This translates into CATSGPGRQGVSEAFF.

The rearrangement links TRBV9 to TRBJ2-7; 12 nucleotides line up with TRBD1. Looked up from germline, CDR1 is SGDLS and CDR2 is YYNGEE. CDR3 size: 14 residues. Losses at the gene ends were 4 bases for V and 5 bases for J; bases not matched to a gene: 4. The CDR3 is CASSPGQGADEQYF. The CDR3 bases are TGTGCCAGCAGCCCGGGACAGGGGGCGGACGAGCAGTACTTC.

V is TRBV7-2 and J is TRBJ1-1, with D perhaps TRBD1 (6 bases). V lost 5 bases and J lost 4, with 20 bases in between. Germline V CDR1 and CDR2: SGHTA, FQGNSA. CDR3 length: 16 residues. CDR3 protein: CASSKSRGAGTTEAFF. The CDR3 DNA is TGTGCCAGCAGCAAAAGCCGGGGGGCGGGAACCACTGAAGCTTTCTTT. Filled out from reference TRBV7-2 and TRBJ1-1, the complete variable domain reads GAGVSQSPSNKVTEKGKDVELRCDPISGHTALYWYRQSLGQGLEFLIYFQGNSAPDKSGLPSDRFSAERTGGSVSTLTIQRTQQEDSAVYLCASSKSRGAGTTEAFFGQGTRLTVV.

The CDR3 sequence: CASSLGPQGLRTYEQYF. CDR3 DNA: TGCGCCAGCAGCTTGGGGCCACAGGGGTTGAGGACCTACGAGCAGTACTTC. This sequence joins TRBV5-1 and TRBJ2-7; TRBD1 matches at 7 bases. J lost 2 bases, V lost 0 bases, and 11 bases had no gene match. Per germline, CDR1 SGHRS and CDR2 YFSETQ. The CDR3 has 17 amino acids.

The chain recombines TRBV7-2 with TRBJ2-1, with TRBD1 identical over 8 bases. The junction had 5 bases not matched to a gene; V was cut back by 1 base and J by 6 bases. This CDR3 is 15 amino acids long. The germline gives CDR1 SGHTA, CDR2 FQGNSA. The CDR3 region is CASSLGTGPSNEQFF. In DNA, the CDR3 is TGTGCCAGCAGCTTAGGGACAGGGCCGAGCAATGAGCAGTTCTTC.

This chain connects TRBV2 to TRBJ1-2; D is perhaps TRBD1 (5 bases). This CDR3 spans 13 amino acids. With 4 bases removed from V and 6 bases from J, the gap between germline ends came to 12 bases. Germline V CDR1 and CDR2: SNHLY, FYNNEI. The CDR3 protein is CASSGWGRDGYTF. In DNA, the CDR3 is TGTGCCAGCAGTGGTTGGGGGAGGGATGGCTACACCTTC.

The chain links TRBV27 to TRBJ2-1; D may be TRBD2 (5 bases). Trimming took 4 bases from V and 10 from J, leaving 11 bases between them. Germline values: CDR1 MNHEY, CDR2 SMNVEV (reference sequence). The CDR3 length is 12 residues. The CDR3 nucleotides are TGTGCCAGCAGTTCTCCGGGGTCAGAGCAGTTCTTC. Its protein product is CASSSPGSEQFF.

The gene calls are TRBV5-8 and TRBJ1-3, with no clear D. With 2 bases removed from V and 7 bases from J, the gap between germline ends came to 7 bases. CDR1 is SGHTS, CDR2 YDEGEE, per germline. This CDR3 contains 12 residues. This chain's CDR3 is CASSFKLNTIYF. The DNA of the CDR3 is TGTGCCAGCAGCTTTAAACTGAACACCATATATTTT. Together with reference TRBV5-8 and TRBJ1-3, the CDR3 gives the full variable domain: EAGVTQSPTHLIKTRGQQATLRCSPISGHTSVYWYQQALGLGLQFLLWYDEGEERNRGNFPPRFSGRQFPNYSSELNVNALELEDSALYLCASSFKLNTIYFGEGSWLTVV.

This clone has a single count. J is TRBJ1-2 and V is TRBV4-3; D gene uncertain. Trimming removed 5 bases from V and 7 bases from J, with 26 bases in between. The CDR3 runs 17 residues. The germline V gene has CDR1 LGHNA and CDR2 YSLEER. DNA for the CDR3: TGCGCCAGCAGCAAACCAGGCATGTCAAGGGAGGGAGTTGGCTACACCTTC. Its protein is CASSKPGMSREGVGYTF.